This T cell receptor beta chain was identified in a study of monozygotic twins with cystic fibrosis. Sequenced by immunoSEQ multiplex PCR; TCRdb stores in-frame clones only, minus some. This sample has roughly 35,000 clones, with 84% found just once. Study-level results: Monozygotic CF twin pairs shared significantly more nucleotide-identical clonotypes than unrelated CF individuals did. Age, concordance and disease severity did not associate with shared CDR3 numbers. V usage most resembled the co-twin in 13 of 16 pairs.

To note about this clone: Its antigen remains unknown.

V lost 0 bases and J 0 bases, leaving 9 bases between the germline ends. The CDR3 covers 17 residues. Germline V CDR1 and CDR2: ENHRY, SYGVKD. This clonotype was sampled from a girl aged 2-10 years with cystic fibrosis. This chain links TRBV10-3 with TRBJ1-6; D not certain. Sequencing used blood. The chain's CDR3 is CAISESEMSSYNSPLHF. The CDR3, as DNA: TGTGCCATCAGTGAGTCGGAAATGAGCTCCTATAATTCACCCCTCCACTTT.